Each of the 22 T cell receptor beta chains below was sequenced from the same sample in a study of OX40 agonist ivuxolimab in advanced cancers. The repertoire was sequenced with immunoSEQ multiplex PCR; TCRdb's copy has only in-frame clones and lacks some. The sample holds almost 70,000 clones, 70% to 90% seen once. Material: CD4+ or CD8+ T cells sorted from blood, obtained in a trial of the OX40 agonist ivuxolimab. These receptors originate from an adult with an advanced solid tumor such as melanoma, head and neck, liver or kidney cancer.

The chain employs TRBV29-1 and TRBJ2-1; D unclear. CDR3 length: 13 amino acids. V gave up 3 bases and J gave up 4 bases, with 10 bases separating them. Germline V gene data show CDR1 as SQVTM and CDR2 as ANQGSEA. CDR3 amino acids: CSVDPDSYNEQFF. CDR3 in DNA: TGCAGCGTTGACCCCGATAGTTACAATGAGCAGTTCTTC.

V is TRBV19 and J is TRBJ2-5; D call uncertain. From germline, CDR1 is LNHDA and CDR2 SQIVND (reference sequence). This CDR3 spans 14 amino acids. The germline V and J ends were trimmed by 6 bases and 0 bases, with 11 bases remaining between them. The CDR3 DNA follows: TGTGCCAGTAGGGAGCAGGTCTACCAAGAGACCCAGTACTTC. Protein product: CASREQVYQETQYF.

This rearrangement joins TRBV7-2 to TRBJ1-1; D is possibly TRBD1 (5 bases). There are 13 residues in the CDR3. V lost 3 bases to trimming and J lost 5 bases, with 10 bases between them. Per the germline V gene, CDR1 is SGHTA and CDR2 is FQGNSA. Written as DNA, the CDR3 is TGTGCCAGCAGCTTCCAGGGAAGGACTGAAGCTTTCTTT. Residues: CASSFQGRTEAFF.

Only one count was recorded for this clone. Here the CDR3 reads CASSSFPGQNTEAFF. The DNA of the CDR3 is TGCGCCAGCAGCTCTTTTCCGGGACAGAACACTGAAGCTTTCTTT. V is TRBV5-1 and J is TRBJ1-1; possible D gene TRBD1, 6 bases. This CDR3 has 15 amino acids. CDR1 and CDR2 (germline): SGHRS, YFSETQ. V was shortened by 3 bases and J by 1 base, with 13 bases between the two germline ends.

The chain couples TRBV19 to TRBJ2-7; 11 nucleotides agree with TRBD2. This CDR3 spans 15 amino acids. CDR1 and CDR2 (germline): LNHDA, SQIVND (reference sequence). V lost 6 bases to trimming and J lost 2 bases; unmatched junction nucleotides: 6. The CDR3: CASRLTSGAPYEQYF. In nucleotides, the CDR3 is TGTGCCAGTAGGCTGACTAGCGGGGCTCCCTACGAGCAGTACTTC.

This sequence joins TRBV28 and TRBJ1-6; D not certain. The CDR3 runs to 11 residues. V lost 6 bases to trimming and J lost 13 bases, with 10 bases between them. From germline, CDR1 is MDHEN and CDR2 SYDVKM. This chain's CDR3 is CASRPDGPLHF. DNA of the CDR3: TGTGCCAGCAGACCAGACGGGCCCCTCCACTTT.

The rearrangement links TRBV7-6 to TRBJ2-1, with a tentative D call TRBD1 (5 bases). Germline V gives CDR1 SGHVS, CDR2 FNYEAQ. CDR3 length: 15 residues. V lost 3 bases and J lost 0, with 9 bases in between. CDR3 loop: CASSLTVSSYNEQFF. In DNA, the CDR3 is TGTGCCAGCAGCTTGACAGTTAGCTCCTACAATGAGCAGTTCTTC.

This sequence joins TRBV11-1 and TRBJ1-2; D call uncertain. V was shortened by 3 bases and J by 5 bases, with 7 bases between the two germline ends. CDR1 and CDR2 from the germline V gene are SGHAT and FQDESV (reference sequence). This CDR3 contains 12 residues. CDR3 protein: CASSFSGYGYTF. CDR3 in DNA: TGTGCCAGCAGCTTTTCGGGGTATGGCTACACCTTC.

The chain couples TRBV7-2 to TRBJ2-3; a possible D gene is TRBD1 (5 bases). The CDR3 runs to 16 residues. Germline values: CDR1 SGHTA, CDR2 FQGNSA. Trimming left V 1 base short and J 5 bases short, with 16 bases between. The CDR3 sequence is CASSLGAGISQDTQYF. The CDR3 region has the DNA TGTGCCAGCAGCTTAGGTGCAGGGATATCTCAAGATACGCAGTATTTT.

The rearrangement joins TRBV6-5 to TRBJ1-2; D perhaps matches TRBD1 (6 bases). Germline CDR1 MNHEY, CDR2 SVGAGI. The germline V and J ends were trimmed by 8 bases and 2 bases, with 15 bases remaining between them. This CDR3 is built from 14 residues. The CDR3 is CASRSGGQNYGYTF. CDR3 bases: TGTGCCAGCCGGTCCGGGGGCCAGAACTATGGCTACACCTTC.

The chain's CDR3 is CASSPRDRFPYEQYF. The CDR3, as DNA: TGTGCCAGCAGCCCTCGGGACCGCTTCCCCTACGAGCAGTACTTC. The J gene is TRBJ2-7, the V gene TRBV5-4; the D call may be TRBD1 or TRBD2 (5 bases each). The CDR3 is 15 amino acids. Germline values: CDR1 SGHNT, CDR2 YYREEE (reference sequence). V was trimmed by 4 bases and J by 2 bases, leaving 16 bases between them.

This clone has only one observation. This rearrangement joins TRBV19 to TRBJ2-6, with 7 bases matching TRBD1. The germline CDR1 and CDR2 sequences are LNHDA and SQIVND (reference sequence). Trimming took 7 bases from V and 0 from J; bases not matched to a gene: 12. The CDR3 totals 18 residues. The CDR3 protein is CASKVVDRTNSGANVLTF. CDR3 nucleotides: TGTGCCAGTAAGGTCGTGGACAGGACCAACTCTGGGGCCAACGTCCTGACTTTC.

The chain recombines TRBV21-1 with TRBJ1-4. TRBV21-1 constitutes a pseudogene. The CDR3 has 15 amino acids. CDR3 sequence: CASSKEGRFREKLFF. CDR3 bases: TGTGCCAGCAGCAAAGAGGGCAGATTCCGAGAAAAACTGTTTTTT.

The V and J genes are TRBV9 and TRBJ2-2, with unresolved D. CDR1 and CDR2 (germline): SGDLS, YYNGEE. Trimming stripped 4 bases from V and 8 bases from J, with 12 bases between. The CDR3 runs 13 residues. CDR3 residues: CASSPSFVGELFF. In nucleotides, the CDR3 is TGTGCCAGCAGCCCAAGCTTTGTAGGGGAGCTGTTTTTT.

The gene calls are TRBV15 and TRBJ1-2; tentatively, D is TRBD1 (5 bases). CDR1 and CDR2 from the germline V gene are LNHNV and YYDKDF (reference sequence). The V end was cut by 5 bases, the J end by 5 bases, with 12 bases between. The CDR3 extends over 13 amino acids. In nucleotides, the CDR3 is TGTGCCACCAGCGGCGACAGTGAATATGGCTACACCTTC. This translates into CATSGDSEYGYTF.

The chain uses TRBV10-3 and TRBJ1-5; 9 bases are a match to TRBD1. The CDR3 has 14 amino acids. CDR1 and CDR2 (germline): ENHRY, SYGVKD. The V gene end was trimmed by 3 bases and the J gene end by 5 bases; junction bases not matched to a gene: 2. The CDR3 DNA is TGTGCCATCAGTGATCGGGACAGGGATCAGCCCCAGCATTTT. Its translation is CAISDRDRDQPQHF.

The chain is built from TRBV7-2 and TRBJ2-7; TRBD2 matches at 8 bases. CDR3 length: 14 residues. V gave up 3 bases and J gave up 5 bases; unmatched junction bases: 6. Germline values: CDR1 SGHTA, CDR2 FQGNSA. The CDR3 bases are TGTGCCAGCAGCTTCAGCGGGAGATCCGACGAGCAGTACTTC. Protein product: CASSFSGRSDEQYF.

As regards this clone: Other DNA sequences in this sample translate to the same CDR3. The V call is TRBV9, the J call TRBJ2-1, with 9 bases aligning to TRBD1. This CDR3 has 15 amino acids. Looked up from germline, CDR1 is SGDLS and CDR2 is YYNGEE. Trimming at V came to 2 bases and at J to 3 bases, leaving 3 bases not matched to a gene. The CDR3 region is CASSVGQGSYNEQFF. CDR3 bases: TGTGCCAGCAGCGTCGGACAGGGGAGCTACAATGAGCAGTTCTTC. Based on the CDR3 plus reference TRBV9 and TRBJ2-1, the full variable domain is DSGVTQTPKHLITATGQRVTLRCSPRSGDLSVYWYQQSLDQGLQFLIQYYNGEERAKGNILERFSAQQFPDLHSELNLSSLELGDSALYFCASSVGQGSYNEQFFGPGTRLTVL.

This chain connects TRBV7-9 to TRBJ2-5; TRBD1 matches 8 bases. Germline CDR1 is SEHNR and CDR2 is FQNEAQ (reference sequence). This CDR3 contains 14 residues. With V trimmed by 4 bases and J by 4 bases, 5 bases remained unmatched. The CDR3 DNA follows: TGTGCCAGCAGCTCATCAGGGGGCGGAGAGACCCAGTACTTC. This codes for CASSSSGGGETQYF.

This clone was detected only once. The chain uses TRBV28 and TRBJ2-2; D possibly uses TRBD1 or TRBD2 (5 bases each). CDR1 and CDR2 from the germline V gene are MDHEN and SYDVKM. This CDR3 has 15 residues. The V end lost 3 bases, the J end lost 5 bases, and 13 bases lay between the germline ends. CDR3 protein: CASSFTGAPTGELFF. The DNA for the CDR3 is TGTGCCAGCAGTTTCACCGGGGCCCCAACCGGGGAGCTGTTTTTT.

V and J are TRBV7-3 and TRBJ2-1; TRBD1 or TRBD2 may be the D gene (5 bases each). This CDR3 comprises 13 residues. In germline, CDR1 is SGHTA, CDR2 FQGTGA. V lost 3 bases and J lost 7, with 10 bases in between. This chain's CDR3 is CASSFGWGNEQFF. The CDR3 DNA follows: TGTGCCAGCAGCTTCGGCTGGGGGAATGAGCAGTTCTTC.

The chain carries TRBV2 and TRBJ2-5; 10 nucleotides line up with TRBD1. Germline CDR1 and CDR2: SNHLY and FYNNEI. The CDR3 contains 15 residues. V dropped 3 bases and J dropped 6; count of bases not matched to a gene: 7. The CDR3 protein is CASSDDWTGGQTQYF. CDR3 nucleotides: TGTGCCAGCAGTGACGATTGGACAGGGGGACAGACCCAGTACTTC.